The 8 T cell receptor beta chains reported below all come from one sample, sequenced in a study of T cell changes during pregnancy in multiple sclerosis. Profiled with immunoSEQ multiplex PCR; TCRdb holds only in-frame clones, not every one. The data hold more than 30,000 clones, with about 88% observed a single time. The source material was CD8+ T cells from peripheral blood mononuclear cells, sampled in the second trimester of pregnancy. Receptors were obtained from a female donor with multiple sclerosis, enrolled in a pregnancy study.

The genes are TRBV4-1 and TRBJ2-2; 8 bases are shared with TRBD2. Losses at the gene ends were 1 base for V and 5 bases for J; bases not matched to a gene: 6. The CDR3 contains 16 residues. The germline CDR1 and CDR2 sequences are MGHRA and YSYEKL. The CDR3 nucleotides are TGCGCCAGCAGCCAAGGGTCTAGCGGGCGAACCGGGGAGCTGTTTTTT. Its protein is CASSQGSSGRTGELFF.

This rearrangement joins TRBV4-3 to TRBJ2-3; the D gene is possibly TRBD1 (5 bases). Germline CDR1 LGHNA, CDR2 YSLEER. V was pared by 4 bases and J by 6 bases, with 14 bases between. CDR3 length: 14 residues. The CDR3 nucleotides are TGCGCCAGCAGCCTAAACCCCCCAGGGGATACGCAGTATTTT. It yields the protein CASSLNPPGDTQYF.

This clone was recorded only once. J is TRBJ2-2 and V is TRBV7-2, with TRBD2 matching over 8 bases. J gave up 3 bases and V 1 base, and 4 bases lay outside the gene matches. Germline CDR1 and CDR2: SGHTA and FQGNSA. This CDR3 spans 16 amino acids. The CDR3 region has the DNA TGTGCCAGCAGCTTAGGTCTAGCGGGCTACACCGGGGAGCTGTTTTTT. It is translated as CASSLGLAGYTGELFF.

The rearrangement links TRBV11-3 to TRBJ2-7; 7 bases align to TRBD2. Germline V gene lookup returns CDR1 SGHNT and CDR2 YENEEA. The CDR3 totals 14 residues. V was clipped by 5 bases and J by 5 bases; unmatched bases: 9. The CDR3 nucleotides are TGTGCCAGCAGCCCCCAGCGGGAAGACAACGAGCAGTACTTC. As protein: CASSPQREDNEQYF.

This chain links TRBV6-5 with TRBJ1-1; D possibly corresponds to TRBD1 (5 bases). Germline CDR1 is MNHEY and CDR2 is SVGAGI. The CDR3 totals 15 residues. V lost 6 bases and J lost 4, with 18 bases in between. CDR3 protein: CASRVSFRGGTEAFF. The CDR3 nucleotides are TGTGCCAGCAGAGTGAGTTTTAGGGGTGGCACTGAAGCTTTCTTT.

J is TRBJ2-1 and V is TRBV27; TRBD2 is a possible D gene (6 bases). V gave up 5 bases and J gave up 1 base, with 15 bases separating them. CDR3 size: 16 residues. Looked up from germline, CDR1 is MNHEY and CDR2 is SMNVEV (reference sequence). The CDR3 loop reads CASSPLADESYNEQFF. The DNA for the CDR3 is TGTGCCAGCAGTCCATTAGCGGACGAGTCCTACAATGAGCAGTTCTTC.

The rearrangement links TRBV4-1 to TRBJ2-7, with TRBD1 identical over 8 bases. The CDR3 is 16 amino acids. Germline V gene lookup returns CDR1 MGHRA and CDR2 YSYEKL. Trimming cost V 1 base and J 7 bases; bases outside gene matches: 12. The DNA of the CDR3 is TGCGCCAGCAGCCAAGTTCCGAGGACAGGGATTCGGGAGCAGTACTTC. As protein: CASSQVPRTGIREQYF.

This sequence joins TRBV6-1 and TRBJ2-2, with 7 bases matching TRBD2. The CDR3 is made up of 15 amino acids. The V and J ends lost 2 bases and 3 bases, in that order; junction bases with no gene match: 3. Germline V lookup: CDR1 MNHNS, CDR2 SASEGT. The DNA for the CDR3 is TGTGCCAGCAGTGAATGGGCGGGAGACACCGGGGAGCTGTTTTTT. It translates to CASSEWAGDTGELFF.